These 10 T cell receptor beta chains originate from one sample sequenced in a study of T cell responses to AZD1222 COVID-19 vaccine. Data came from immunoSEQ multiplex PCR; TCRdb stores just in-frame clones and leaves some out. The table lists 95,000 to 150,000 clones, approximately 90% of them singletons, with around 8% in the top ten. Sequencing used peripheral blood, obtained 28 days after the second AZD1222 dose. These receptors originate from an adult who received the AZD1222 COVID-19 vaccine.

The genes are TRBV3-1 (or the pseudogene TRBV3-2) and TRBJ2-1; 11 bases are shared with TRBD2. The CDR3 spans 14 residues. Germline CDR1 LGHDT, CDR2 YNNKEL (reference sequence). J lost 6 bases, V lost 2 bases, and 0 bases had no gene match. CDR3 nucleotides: TGTGCCAGCAGCCAACTAGCGGGAGGCAATGAGCAGTTCTTC. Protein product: CASSQLAGGNEQFF.

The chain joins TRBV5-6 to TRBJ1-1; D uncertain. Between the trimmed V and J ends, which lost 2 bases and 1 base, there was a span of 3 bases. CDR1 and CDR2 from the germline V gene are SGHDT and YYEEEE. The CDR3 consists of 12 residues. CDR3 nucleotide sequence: TGTGCCAGCAGCTTAAGGAACACTGAAGCTTTCTTT. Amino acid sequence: CASSLRNTEAFF.

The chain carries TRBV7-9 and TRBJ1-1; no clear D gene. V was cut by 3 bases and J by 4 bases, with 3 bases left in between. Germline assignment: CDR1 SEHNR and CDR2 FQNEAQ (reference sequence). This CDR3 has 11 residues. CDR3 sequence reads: CASSFITEAFF. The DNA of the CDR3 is TGTGCCAGCAGCTTTATCACTGAAGCTTTCTTT.

Written as DNA, the CDR3 is TGTGCCAGCAGTGTCGGGACAGATTATAATGAAAAACTGTTTTTT. This gives the protein CASSVGTDYNEKLFF. This chain links TRBV2 with TRBJ1-4; TRBD1 matches 7 bases. The trim removed 4 bases at V and 4 bases at J, leaving 6 bases unmatched. Germline assignment: CDR1 SNHLY and CDR2 FYNNEI. The CDR3 consists of 15 residues.

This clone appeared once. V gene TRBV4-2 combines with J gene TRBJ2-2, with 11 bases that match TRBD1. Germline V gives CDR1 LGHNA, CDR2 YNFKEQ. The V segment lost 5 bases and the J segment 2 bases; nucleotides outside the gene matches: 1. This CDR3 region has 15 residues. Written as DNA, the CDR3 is TGTGCCAGCAGCGGACAGGGGGCCAACACCGGGGAGCTGTTTTTT. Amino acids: CASSGQGANTGELFF.

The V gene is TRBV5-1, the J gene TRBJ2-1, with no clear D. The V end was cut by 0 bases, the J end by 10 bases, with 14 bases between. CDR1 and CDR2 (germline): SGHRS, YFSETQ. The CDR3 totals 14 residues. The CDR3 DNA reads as TGCGCCAGCAGCTTGGGCCGCAAAGCCGACGAGCAGTTCTTC. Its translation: CASSLGRKADEQFF. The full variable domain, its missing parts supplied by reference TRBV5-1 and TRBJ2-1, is KAGVTQTPRYLIKTRGQQVTLSCSPISGHRSVSWYQQTPGQGLQFLFEYFSETQRNKGNFPGRFSGRQFSNSRSEMNVSTLELGDSALYLCASSLGRKADEQFFGPGTRLTVL.

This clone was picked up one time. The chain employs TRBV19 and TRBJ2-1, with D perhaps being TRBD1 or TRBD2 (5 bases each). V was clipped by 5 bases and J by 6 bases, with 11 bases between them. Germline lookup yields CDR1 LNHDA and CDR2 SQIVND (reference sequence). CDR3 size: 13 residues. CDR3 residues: CASSYGARNEQFF. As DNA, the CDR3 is TGTGCCAGTAGTTACGGGGCCCGCAATGAGCAGTTCTTC.

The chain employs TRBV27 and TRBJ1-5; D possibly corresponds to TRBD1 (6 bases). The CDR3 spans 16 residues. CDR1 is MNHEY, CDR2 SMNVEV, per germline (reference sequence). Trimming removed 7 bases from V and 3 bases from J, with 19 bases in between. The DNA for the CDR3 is TGTGCCAGCACTCCCTCTTGGACAGTTGACAATCAGCCCCAGCATTTT. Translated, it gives CASTPSWTVDNQPQHF.

CDR3 DNA sequence: TGTGCCAGCAGCTCTACCCTCGGGTCCCCCGGTCAGCCCCAGCATTTT. Amino acid sequence: CASSSTLGSPGQPQHF. The J gene is TRBJ1-5, the V gene TRBV5-6, with no clear D. The CDR3 contains 16 residues. V lost 3 bases and J lost 6, with 19 bases in between. Germline CDR1 SGHDT, CDR2 YYEEEE.

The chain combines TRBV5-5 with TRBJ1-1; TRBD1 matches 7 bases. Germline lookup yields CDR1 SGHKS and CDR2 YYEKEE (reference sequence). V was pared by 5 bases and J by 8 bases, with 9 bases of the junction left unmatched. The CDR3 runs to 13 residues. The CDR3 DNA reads TGTGCCAGCAGAAGACAGGGAGCGACGGAAGCTTTCTTT. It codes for CASRRQGATEAFF.